These 23 T cell receptor beta chains were all obtained from the same sample, sequenced in a study of CD8+CD57+ T cells in acquired aplastic anemia. Both TCR beta VDJ combination and CDR3 sequence profiling were carried out. Genomic DNA was the template for this profiling. TCRdb processed the reads anew with MiXCR; each CDR3 protein has one entry. This table has some 98,000 distinct CDR3 sequences, less than 75% appearing once. Selection for sequencing was limited to patients who had shown CD8+CD57+ cell expansion by flow cytometry. Material: sorted CD4+, CD8+, or CD8+CD57+ T cells (not recorded which) from PBMCs. These TCRs come from a human donor with aplastic anemia.

Remarks on this clonotype: The CDR3 does not end in the conserved phenylalanine or tryptophan, so this is likely a read error. This sequence joins TRBV5-1 and TRBJ2-5, with D perhaps TRBD1 (6 bases). The CDR3 contains 13 residues. The germline V gene has CDR1 SGHRS and CDR2 YFSETQ. Trimming took off 4 bases at V and 2 bases at J, with 9 bases between the two ends. CDR3 DNA sequence: TGCGCCAGCAGCCGGGACAATCAAGAGACCCAGTACTCC. This gives the protein CASSRDNQETQYS.

The gene calls are TRBV2 and TRBJ2-7, with 9 bases identical to TRBD2. The ends lost 5 bases at V and 1 base at J; junction bases unmatched: 6. Germline V gives CDR1 SNHLY, CDR2 FYNNEI. The CDR3 spans 15 residues. For the CDR3, the DNA is TGTGCCAGCAGTCCCATAGCGGGAGCATCCTACGAGCAGTACTTC. Translated, it gives CASSPIAGASYEQYF.

This clonotype was observed a handful of times. CDR3 DNA: TGCAGTGCTAGGCCTGGAGGGGGACCTTACGAGCAGTACTTC. Protein product: CSARPGGGPYEQYF. The rearrangement links TRBV20-1 to TRBJ2-7; the D gene could be TRBD1 or TRBD2 (6 bases each). V lost 3 bases and J 4 bases, leaving 16 bases between the germline ends. The CDR3 has 14 residues. Germline V lookup: CDR1 DFQATT, CDR2 SNEGSKA (reference sequence).

This clonotype was detected ten times or more. The gene calls are TRBV7-6 and TRBJ2-1; D is possibly TRBD1 (6 bases). This CDR3 has 15 residues. Trimming took off 4 bases at V and 3 bases at J, with 13 bases between the two ends. CDR1 and CDR2 from the germline V gene are SGHVS and FNYEAQ. CDR3 residues: CASSSGTNNYNEQFF. The DNA of the CDR3 is TGTGCCAGCAGCTCAGGGACAAACAACTACAATGAGCAGTTCTTC.

V and J are TRBV20-1 and TRBJ1-2, with a tentative D call TRBD1 (5 bases). CDR3 length: 12 residues. Trimming stripped 5 bases from V and 6 bases from J, with 13 bases between. Germline-derived CDR1 and CDR2 are DFQATT and SNEGSKA (reference sequence). The CDR3 sequence: CSAVQEADGYTF. As DNA, the CDR3 is TGCAGTGCTGTACAGGAAGCCGATGGCTACACCTTC.

This sequence joins TRBV2 and TRBJ1-1; D not certain. The CDR3 runs 14 residues. Trimming cost V 3 bases and J 6 bases, with 14 bases left between them. Germline V gives CDR1 SNHLY, CDR2 FYNNEI. DNA for the CDR3: TGTGCCAGCAGTGAGATTGTGGTTTCCGCTGAAGCTTTCTTT. Protein sequence: CASSEIVVSAEAFF.

This rearrangement joins TRBV20-1 to TRBJ2-1; tentative D call: TRBD2 (7 bases). V was cut by 0 bases and J by 2 bases, with 11 bases left in between. This CDR3 has 15 amino acids. Germline loops: CDR1 DFQATT, CDR2 SNEGSKA (reference sequence). CDR3 coding DNA: TGCAGTGCTAGAGATGGGGGGGGCGCCTACAATGAGCAGTTCTTC. It specifies CSARDGGGAYNEQFF.

The rearrangement links TRBV10-2 to TRBJ1-1; D is unresolved. V was trimmed by 5 bases and J by 1 base, leaving 11 bases between them. The CDR3 has 14 residues. Germline CDR1 and CDR2: WSHSY and SAAADI. The chain's CDR3 is CASSSEDTNTEAFF. In DNA, the CDR3 is TGCGCCAGCAGTTCGGAAGACACGAACACTGAAGCTTTCTTT.

The chain carries TRBV19 and TRBJ1-6; unclear D gene. The CDR3 consists of 15 residues. Germline CDR1 is LNHDA and CDR2 is SQIVND (reference sequence). Trimming cost V 7 bases and J 7 bases, with 17 bases left between them. The CDR3 protein is CASTDILAANSPLHF. CDR3 DNA sequence: TGTGCCAGTACGGATATCCTAGCGGCCAATTCACCCCTCCACTTT.

In nucleotides, the CDR3 is TGTGCCAGCAGCGAGGGAGCGGGGGGAGATGGCTACACCTTC. Encoded protein: CASSEGAGGDGYTF. The gene calls are TRBV9 and TRBJ1-2; D may be TRBD1 (5 bases). This CDR3 region has 14 residues. Germline CDR1 reads SGDLS; CDR2 reads YYNGEE. With 3 bases removed from V and 6 bases from J, the gap between germline ends came to 15 bases.

This clonotype was detected many times. The chain uses TRBV20-1 and TRBJ2-1; TRBD2 matches at 11 bases. V shed 0 bases, J shed 4 bases, and the junction held 5 bases outside the gene matches. CDR1 and CDR2 (germline): DFQATT, SNEGSKA (reference sequence). The CDR3 spans 16 residues. The CDR3 region is CSARDFSGGEYNEQFF. The CDR3 DNA follows: TGCAGTGCTAGAGACTTTAGCGGGGGGGAGTACAATGAGCAGTTCTTC.

The rearrangement joins TRBV2 to TRBJ1-5, with 11 bases matching TRBD1. The CDR3 contains 14 residues. Germline values: CDR1 SNHLY, CDR2 FYNNEI. V was pared by 4 bases and J by 7 bases, with 3 bases of the junction left unmatched. The CDR3: CASSGTGGRQPQHF. Written as DNA, the CDR3 is TGTGCCAGCAGTGGGACAGGGGGCAGGCAGCCCCAGCATTTT.

The DNA of the CDR3 is TGCGCCAGCACAGGGACGGACATAACCTACGAGCAGTACTTC. Translated, it gives CASTGTDITYEQYF. This chain connects TRBV10-2 to TRBJ2-7; D tentatively reads TRBD1 or TRBD2 (5 bases each). The V end lost 7 bases, the J end lost 2 bases, and 15 bases lay between the germline ends. Germline V gene data show CDR1 as WSHSY and CDR2 as SAAADI. CDR3 length: 14 residues.

This sequence joins TRBV10-3 and TRBJ2-6, with 7 positions matching TRBD1. Germline V CDR1 and CDR2: ENHRY, SYGVKD. The CDR3 is 18 amino acids. After removal of 5 bases from V and 0 bases from J, the junction contained 10 bases not matched to a gene. The CDR3 sequence: CAISNRQGWNSGANVLTF. CDR3 bases: TGTGCCATCAGTAATCGACAGGGTTGGAACTCTGGGGCCAACGTCCTGACTTTC.

This sequence joins TRBV7-2 and TRBJ1-2; TRBD1 matches at 9 bases. In germline, CDR1 is SGHTA, CDR2 FQGNSA. The CDR3 is 15 residues long. V lost 5 bases and J lost 3; bases outside the gene matches: 7. The CDR3: CASSRTGGGDYGYTF. DNA of the CDR3: TGTGCCAGCAGCAGAACAGGGGGCGGAGACTATGGCTACACCTTC.

V is TRBV29-1 and J is TRBJ1-3; no definite D call. The germline gives CDR1 SQVTM, CDR2 ANQGSEA. V lost 5 bases, J lost 3 bases, and 11 bases lay in between. CDR3 size: 13 residues. The CDR3 DNA reads TGCAGCGTTTCCGGGAATCTTGGAAACACCATATATTTT. Its protein is CSVSGNLGNTIYF.

This rearrangement joins TRBV24-1 to TRBJ1-1; D might be TRBD1 (5 bases). Trimming took off 9 bases at V and 5 bases at J, with 12 bases between the two ends. Per the germline V gene, CDR1 is KGHDR and CDR2 is SFDVKD. The CDR3 spans 12 residues. The CDR3 sequence is CATQIWGTEAFF. In nucleotides, the CDR3 is TGTGCCACCCAAATATGGGGGACTGAAGCTTTCTTT.

This clonotype appeared a few times. V is TRBV2 and J is TRBJ2-7; 9 bases agree with TRBD1. The J segment lost 5 bases and the V segment lost 3 bases, leaving 5 bases of the junction unmatched. CDR3 length: 14 amino acids. Looked up from germline, CDR1 is SNHLY and CDR2 is FYNNEI. In nucleotides, the CDR3 is TGTGCCAGCAGTGACGGGACAGGGCCCAACGAGCAGTACTTC. It codes for CASSDGTGPNEQYF.

This rearrangement joins TRBV20-1 to TRBJ1-2; D not resolved. V was shortened by 0 bases and J by 8 bases, with 19 bases between the two germline ends. The CDR3 has 15 amino acids. Germline V CDR1 and CDR2: DFQATT, SNEGSKA (reference sequence). The CDR3 DNA is TGCAGTGCTAGAGATCGGGAAGAAGGGCCTTTGGGCTACACCTTC. Protein product: CSARDREEGPLGYTF.

This chain links TRBV6-1 with TRBJ2-5; 8 bases are shared with TRBD1. Germline trimming cut 10 bases from V and 7 bases from J; bases unmatched to any gene: 11. The CDR3 consists of 13 residues. The germline V gene encodes CDR1 MNHNS and CDR2 SASEGT. The CDR3 DNA is TGTGCCACCGTTTCAACAGGGGGGCGGACCCAGTACTTC. Its protein is CATVSTGGRTQYF.

The chain links TRBV20-1 to TRBJ1-5; 11 nucleotides match TRBD1. The germline CDR1 and CDR2 sequences are DFQATT and SNEGSKA (reference sequence). Trimming at V came to 0 bases and at J to 8 bases, leaving 6 bases not matched to a gene. The CDR3 consists of 15 residues. The CDR3 DNA sequence: TGCAGTGCTAGAGATCGGACAGGGGGCCTTGAGCCCCAGCATTTT. It yields the protein CSARDRTGGLEPQHF.

V is TRBV19 and J is TRBJ2-3, with TRBD1 matching over 8 bases. Germline CDR1 reads LNHDA; CDR2 reads SQIVND (reference sequence). The CDR3 length is 15 residues. The ends lost 5 bases at V and 3 bases at J; junction bases unmatched: 7. The CDR3 sequence is CASSETGARTDTQYF. In nucleotides, the CDR3 is TGTGCCAGTAGTGAGACAGGGGCTAGGACAGATACGCAGTATTTT.

The chain employs TRBV10-2 and TRBJ2-7, with 7 nucleotides matching TRBD2. The CDR3 spans 12 residues. Germline V gene lookup returns CDR1 WSHSY and CDR2 SAAADI. J lost 3 bases, V lost 9 bases, and 5 bases had no gene match. In nucleotides, the CDR3 is TGCGCCAGTGTGAGCGGGAACTACGAGCAGTACTTC. Translation gives CASVSGNYEQYF.